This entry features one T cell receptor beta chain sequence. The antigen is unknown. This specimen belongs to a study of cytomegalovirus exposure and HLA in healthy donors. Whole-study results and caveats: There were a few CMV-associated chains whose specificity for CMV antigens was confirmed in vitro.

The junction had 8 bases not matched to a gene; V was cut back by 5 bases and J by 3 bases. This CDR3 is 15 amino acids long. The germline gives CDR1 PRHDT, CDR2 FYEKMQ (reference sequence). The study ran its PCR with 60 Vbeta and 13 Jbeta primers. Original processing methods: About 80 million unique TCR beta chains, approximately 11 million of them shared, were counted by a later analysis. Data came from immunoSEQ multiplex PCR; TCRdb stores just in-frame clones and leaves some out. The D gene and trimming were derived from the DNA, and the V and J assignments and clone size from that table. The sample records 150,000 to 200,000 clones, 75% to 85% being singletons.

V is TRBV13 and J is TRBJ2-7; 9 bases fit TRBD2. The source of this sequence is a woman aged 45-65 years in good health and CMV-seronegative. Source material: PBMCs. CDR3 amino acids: CASSATTSGDYEQYF. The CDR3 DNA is TGTGCCAGCAGCGCAACGACTAGCGGAGACTACGAGCAGTACTTC.